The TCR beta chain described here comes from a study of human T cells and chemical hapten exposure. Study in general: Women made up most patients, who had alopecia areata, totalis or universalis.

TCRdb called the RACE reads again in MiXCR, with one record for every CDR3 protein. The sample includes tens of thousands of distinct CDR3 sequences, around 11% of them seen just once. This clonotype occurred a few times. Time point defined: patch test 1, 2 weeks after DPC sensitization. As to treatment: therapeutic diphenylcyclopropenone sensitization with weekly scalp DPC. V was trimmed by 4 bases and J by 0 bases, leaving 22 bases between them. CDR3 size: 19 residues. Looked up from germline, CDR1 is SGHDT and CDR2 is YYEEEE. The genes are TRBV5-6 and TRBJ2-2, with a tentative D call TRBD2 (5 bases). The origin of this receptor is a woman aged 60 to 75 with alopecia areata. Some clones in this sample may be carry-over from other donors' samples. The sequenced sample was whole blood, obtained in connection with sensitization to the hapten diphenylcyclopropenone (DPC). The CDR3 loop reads CASSAIVRDFTSNTGELFF. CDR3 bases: TGTGCCAGCAGCGCCATAGTACGGGATTTCACATCGAACACCGGGGAGCTGTTTTTT.